This T cell receptor (beta chain) came from a study of early T cells in non-severe SARS-CoV-2 infection. Individual cDNA molecules were tagged with unique molecular identifiers, the study reported. TCRdb recomputed calls from the 5' RACE reads with MiXCR, one row per CDR3 protein. The data show roughly 46,000 distinct CDR3 sequences, with 5% to 6.5% seen just once and around 5% held by the top ten. CDR3 length equals 16 residues. Per germline, CDR1 DFQATT and CDR2 SNEGSKA (reference sequence). J lost 3 bases, V lost 0 bases, and 1 base had no gene match. There are many counts of this clonotype. The receptor was derived from an adult who was a healthcare worker with PCR-confirmed SARS-CoV-2 infection or an uninfected control (not recorded which). This specimen consisted of whole blood, obtained at baseline. The rearrangement joins TRBV20-1 to TRBJ2-2, with TRBD2 matching 13 bases. The CDR3 nucleotides read TGCAGTGCTAGAGATGGACTAGCGGGAGACACCGGGGAGCTGTTTTTT. Its protein is CSARDGLAGDTGELFF.